The 8 T cell receptor beta chains presented below share a single source sample, sequenced in a study of blood T cells in healthy people across ages. A second PCR of 7 to 11 cycles used a sample-barcoded 5' primer and a J-beta primer mix. TCRdb reprocessed the 5' RACE reads with MiXCR, giving one entry per CDR3 protein. The profile covers 750,000 to 950,000 distinct CDR3 sequences, with about 55% appearing a single time and 40% to 50% taken by the ten largest. Sequenced sample: blood. Receptor source: a man older than 75 in good health.

Many counts were recorded for this clonotype. The gene calls are TRBV4-2 and TRBJ2-1, with D hard to call. Trimming removed 3 bases at V and 0 bases at J, with 12 bases between. CDR1 and CDR2 from the germline V gene are LGHNA and YNFKEQ. CDR3 length equals 16 residues. For the CDR3, the DNA is TGTGCCAGCAGCCAGTCTTACTCCGACTCCTACAATGAGCAGTTCTTC. It encodes CASSQSYSDSYNEQFF.

The V gene is TRBV27, the J gene TRBJ2-2, with TRBD2 identical over 7 bases. The CDR3 consists of 17 residues. In germline, CDR1 is MNHEY, CDR2 SMNVEV (reference sequence). Trimming cost V 0 bases and J 2 bases; bases outside gene matches: 6. Here the CDR3 reads CASSLSASGRNTGELFF. Here the CDR3 DNA reads TGTGCCAGCAGTTTATCCGCTAGCGGCCGAAACACCGGGGAGCTGTTTTTT.

V gene TRBV27 combines with J gene TRBJ2-5; 7 bases match TRBD2. This CDR3 region has 14 residues. Germline values: CDR1 MNHEY, CDR2 SMNVEV (reference sequence). V gave up 3 bases and J gave up 11 bases; unmatched junction bases: 12. DNA for the CDR3: TGTGCCAGCAGTTTTGCTAGCGGACATCGGGAGCAGTACTTC. Residues: CASSFASGHREQYF.

The chain joins TRBV7-9 to TRBJ2-1; 7 bases are shared with TRBD2. Germline-derived CDR1 and CDR2 are SEHNR and FQNEAQ (reference sequence). There are 15 residues in the CDR3. After removal of 5 bases from V and 4 bases from J, the junction contained 8 bases not matched to a gene. The CDR3 bases are TGTGCCAGCAGCACAGCGGGAAAGGGGTACAATGAGCAGTTCTTC. This encodes CASSTAGKGYNEQFF.

The CDR3 DNA sequence: TGCAGTCCGGGGCCCTCGGAGCAGTTCTTC. Protein: CSPGPSEQFF. The J gene is TRBJ2-1, the V gene TRBV20-1; D assignment may be TRBD1 or TRBD2 (5 bases each). Trimming left V 8 bases short and J 10 bases short, with 12 bases between. The CDR3 contains 10 residues. CDR1 and CDR2 (germline): DFQATT, SNEGSKA (reference sequence).

This clonotype turned up a few times. The gene calls are TRBV20-1 and TRBJ1-2, with D maybe TRBD1 (5 bases). Per germline, CDR1 DFQATT and CDR2 SNEGSKA (reference sequence). This CDR3 is built from 15 residues. Trimming removed 3 bases at V and 6 bases at J, with 20 bases between. In nucleotides, the CDR3 is TGCAGTGCTAGTCCTGGGACGGGGCTCGGTGATGGCTACACCTTC. This codes for CSASPGTGLGDGYTF.

The rearrangement links TRBV14 to TRBJ2-5; 8 bases line up with TRBD2. Germline loops: CDR1 SGHDN, CDR2 FVKESK. The length of the CDR3 is 15 residues. J was trimmed by 11 bases and V by 4 bases; bases with no gene match: 15. The CDR3 region is CASSPEAGEGLKQYF. The CDR3 DNA reads as TGTGCCAGCAGCCCGGAAGCGGGAGAGGGCTTGAAGCAGTACTTC.

This clonotype was seen a few times. V is TRBV29-1 and J is TRBJ2-7; D ambiguous. Germline CDR1 SQVTM, CDR2 ANQGSEA. V was cut by 1 base and J by 2 bases, with 18 bases left in between. This CDR3 spans 16 amino acids. The CDR3, as DNA: TGCAGCGTTGAAGTTTCGGCAGGTCAATATGCCTACGAGCAGTACTTC. Encoded protein: CSVEVSAGQYAYEQYF.